The T cell receptor (beta chain) described here comes from a study of blood T cell repertoires in COVID-19. Participant ages covered about 18 to 95 years across 24 US areas. Cohorts were based on clinical histories the participants reported. Profiled with immunoSEQ multiplex PCR; TCRdb holds only in-frame clones, not every one. The sample has about 200,000 clones, approximately 82% seen once; the top ten hold approximately 15%. Specimen: PBMCs or T cells enriched from blood (not recorded which). This TCR derives from a man aged 35-49 years who had recovered from COVID-19.

In DNA, the CDR3 is TGTGCCAGCAGCCTGCAACCCAGGGAATCCACTGAAGCTTTCTTT. Translated: CASSLQPRESTEAFF. The chain carries TRBV5-5 and TRBJ1-1, with D possibly being TRBD1 (5 bases). V was shortened by 4 bases and J by 4 bases, with 17 bases between the two germline ends. Germline loops: CDR1 SGHKS, CDR2 YYEKEE (reference sequence). This CDR3 is 15 amino acids long.